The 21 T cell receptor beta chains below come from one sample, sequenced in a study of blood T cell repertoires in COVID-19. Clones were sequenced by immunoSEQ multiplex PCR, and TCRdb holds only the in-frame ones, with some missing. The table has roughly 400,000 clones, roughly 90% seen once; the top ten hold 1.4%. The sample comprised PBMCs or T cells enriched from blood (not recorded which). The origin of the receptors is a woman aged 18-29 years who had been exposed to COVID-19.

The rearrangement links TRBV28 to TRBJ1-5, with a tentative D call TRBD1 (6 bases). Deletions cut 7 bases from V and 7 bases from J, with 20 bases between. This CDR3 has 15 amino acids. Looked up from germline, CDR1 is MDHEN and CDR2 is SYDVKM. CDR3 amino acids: CASTRRGTAQQPQHF. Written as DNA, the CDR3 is TGTGCCAGCACTCGAAGGGGGACGGCCCAACAGCCCCAGCATTTT.

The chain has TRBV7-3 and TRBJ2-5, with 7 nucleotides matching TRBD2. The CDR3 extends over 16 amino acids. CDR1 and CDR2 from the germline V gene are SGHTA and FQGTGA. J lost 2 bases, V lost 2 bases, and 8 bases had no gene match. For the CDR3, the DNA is TGTGCCAGCAGCTTAGGCGGGGCTAGCGGACAAGAGACCCAGTACTTC. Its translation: CASSLGGASGQETQYF.

The CDR3 DNA is TGTGCCAGCGGGACTAGACCCTACAATGAGCAGTTCTTC. Translation: CASGTRPYNEQFF. V is TRBV6-5 and J is TRBJ2-1, with TRBD2 matching over 8 bases. CDR1 MNHEY and CDR2 SVGAGI come from the germline V gene. This CDR3 is 13 amino acids long. V dropped 8 bases and J dropped 2; count of bases not matched to a gene: 2.

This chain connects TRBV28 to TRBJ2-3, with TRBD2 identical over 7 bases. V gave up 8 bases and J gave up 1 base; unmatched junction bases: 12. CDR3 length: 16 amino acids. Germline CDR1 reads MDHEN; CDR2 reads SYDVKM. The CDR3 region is CASGGEAPGGTDTQYF. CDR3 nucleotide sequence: TGTGCCAGCGGGGGGGAGGCACCCGGGGGCACAGATACGCAGTATTTT.

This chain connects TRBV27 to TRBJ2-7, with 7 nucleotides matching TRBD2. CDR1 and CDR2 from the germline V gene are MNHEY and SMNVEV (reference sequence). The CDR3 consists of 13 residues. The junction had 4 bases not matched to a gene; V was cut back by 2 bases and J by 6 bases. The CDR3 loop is CASSLTSAGEQYF. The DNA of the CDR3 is TGTGCCAGCAGTTTAACTAGCGCGGGCGAGCAGTACTTC.

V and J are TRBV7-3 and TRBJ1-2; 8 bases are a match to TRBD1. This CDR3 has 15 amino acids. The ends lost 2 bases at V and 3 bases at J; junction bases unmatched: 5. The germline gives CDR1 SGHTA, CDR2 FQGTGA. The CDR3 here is CASSLDGTGYYGYTF. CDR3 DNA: TGTGCCAGCAGCTTAGATGGGACAGGCTACTATGGCTACACCTTC.

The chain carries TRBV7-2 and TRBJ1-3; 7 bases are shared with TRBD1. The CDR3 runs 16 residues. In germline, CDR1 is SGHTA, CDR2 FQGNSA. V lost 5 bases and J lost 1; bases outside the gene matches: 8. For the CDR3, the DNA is TGTGCCAGCAGCCCCTCACAGGGGTTTTCTGGAAACACCATATATTTT. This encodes CASSPSQGFSGNTIYF.

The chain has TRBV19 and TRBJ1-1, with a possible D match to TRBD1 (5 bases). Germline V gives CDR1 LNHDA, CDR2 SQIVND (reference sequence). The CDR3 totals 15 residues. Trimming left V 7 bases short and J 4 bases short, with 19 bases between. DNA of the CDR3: TGTGCCAGTAACTCTGGCGGTGGGGCTGGCACTGAAGCTTTCTTT. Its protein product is CASNSGGGAGTEAFF. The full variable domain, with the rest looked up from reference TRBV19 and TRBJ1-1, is DGGITQSPKYLFRKEGQNVTLSCEQNLNHDAMYWYRQDPGQGLRLIYYSQIVNDFQKGDIAEGYSVSREKKESFPLTVTSAQKNPTAFYLCASNSGGGAGTEAFFGQGTRLTVV.

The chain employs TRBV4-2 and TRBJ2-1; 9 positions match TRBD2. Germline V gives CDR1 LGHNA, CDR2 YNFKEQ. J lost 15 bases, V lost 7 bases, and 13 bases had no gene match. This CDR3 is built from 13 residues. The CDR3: CASNQGTGTSPFF. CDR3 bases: TGTGCCAGCAACCAGGGGACCGGGACTAGCCCGTTCTTC.

The CDR3 sequence is CASSPGRDETYEQYF. CDR3 in DNA: TGCGCCAGCAGCCCCGGCCGGGATGAGACTTACGAGCAGTACTTC. The chain employs TRBV5-1 and TRBJ2-7, with D perhaps matching TRBD2 (5 bases). The CDR3 is made up of 15 amino acids. Germline CDR1 is SGHRS and CDR2 is YFSETQ. Trimming removed 4 bases from V and 4 bases from J, with 18 bases in between.

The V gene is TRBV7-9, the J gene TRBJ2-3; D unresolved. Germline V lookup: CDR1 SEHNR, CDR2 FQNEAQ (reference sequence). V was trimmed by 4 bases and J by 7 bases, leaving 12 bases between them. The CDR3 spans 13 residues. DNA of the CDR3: TGTGCCAGCAGCTCCCCGGTCCAAAATACGCAGTATTTT. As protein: CASSSPVQNTQYF.

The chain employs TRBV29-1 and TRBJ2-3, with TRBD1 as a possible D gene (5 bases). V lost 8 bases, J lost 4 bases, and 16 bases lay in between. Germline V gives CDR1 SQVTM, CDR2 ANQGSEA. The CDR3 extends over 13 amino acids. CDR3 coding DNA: TGCAGCATCCAAAAAGGGGCGTCAGATACGCAGTATTTT. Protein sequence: CSIQKGASDTQYF.

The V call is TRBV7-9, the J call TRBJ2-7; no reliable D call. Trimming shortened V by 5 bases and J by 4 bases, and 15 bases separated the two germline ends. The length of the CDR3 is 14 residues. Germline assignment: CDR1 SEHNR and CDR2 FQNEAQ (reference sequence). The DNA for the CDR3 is TGTGCCAGCAGCATAGAGAGCCGAATTTACGAGCAGTACTTC. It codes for CASSIESRIYEQYF.

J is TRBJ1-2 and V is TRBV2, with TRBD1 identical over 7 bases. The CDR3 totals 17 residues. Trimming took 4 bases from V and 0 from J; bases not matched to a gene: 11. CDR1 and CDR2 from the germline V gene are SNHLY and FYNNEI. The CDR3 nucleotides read TGTGCCAGCAGTGTTGGGCACAGGGGCAGATCTAACTATGGCTACACCTTC. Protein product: CASSVGHRGRSNYGYTF. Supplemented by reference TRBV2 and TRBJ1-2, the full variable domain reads EPEVTQTPSHQVTQMGQEVILRCVPISNHLYFYWYRQILGQKVEFLVSFYNNEISEKSEIFDDQFSVERPDGSNFTLKIRSTKLEDSAMYFCASSVGHRGRSNYGYTFGSGTRLTVV.

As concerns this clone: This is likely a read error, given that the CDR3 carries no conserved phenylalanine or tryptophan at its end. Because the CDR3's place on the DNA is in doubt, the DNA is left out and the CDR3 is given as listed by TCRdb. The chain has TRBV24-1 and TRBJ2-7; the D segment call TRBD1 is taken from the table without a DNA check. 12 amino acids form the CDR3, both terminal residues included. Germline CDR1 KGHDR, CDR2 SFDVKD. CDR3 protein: CATSDWGAGGLR.

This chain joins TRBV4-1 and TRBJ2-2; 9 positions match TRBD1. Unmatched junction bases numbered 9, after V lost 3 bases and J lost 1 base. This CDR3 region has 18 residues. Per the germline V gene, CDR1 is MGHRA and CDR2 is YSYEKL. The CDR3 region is CASSHRGQGGLNTGELFF. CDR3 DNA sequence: TGCGCCAGCAGCCACCGGGGACAGGGCGGACTGAACACCGGGGAGCTGTTTTTT.

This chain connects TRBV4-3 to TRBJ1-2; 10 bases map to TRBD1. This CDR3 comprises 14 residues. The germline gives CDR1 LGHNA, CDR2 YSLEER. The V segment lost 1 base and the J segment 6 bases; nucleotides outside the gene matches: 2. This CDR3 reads CASSQGGTGDGYTF. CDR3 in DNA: TGCGCCAGCAGCCAAGGCGGGACAGGGGATGGCTACACCTTC.

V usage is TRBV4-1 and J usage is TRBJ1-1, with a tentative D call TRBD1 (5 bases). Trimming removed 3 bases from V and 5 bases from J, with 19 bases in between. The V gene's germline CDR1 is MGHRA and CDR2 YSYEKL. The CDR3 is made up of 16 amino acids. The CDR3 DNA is TGCGCCAGCAGCCAGGCTACTCTAGGGAGGGGTACTGAAGCTTTCTTT. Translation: CASSQATLGRGTEAFF.

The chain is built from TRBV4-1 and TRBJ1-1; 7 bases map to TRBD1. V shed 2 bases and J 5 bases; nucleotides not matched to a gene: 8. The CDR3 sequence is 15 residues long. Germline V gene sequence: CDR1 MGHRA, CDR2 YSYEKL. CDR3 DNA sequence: TGCGCCAGCAGCCAATCAAACAGGGGCTGGACTGAAGCTTTCTTT. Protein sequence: CASSQSNRGWTEAFF.

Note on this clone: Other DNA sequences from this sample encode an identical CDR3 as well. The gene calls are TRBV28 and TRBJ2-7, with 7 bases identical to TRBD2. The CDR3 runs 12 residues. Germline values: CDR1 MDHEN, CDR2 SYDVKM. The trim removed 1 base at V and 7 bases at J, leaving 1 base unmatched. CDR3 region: CASSLLGGEQYF. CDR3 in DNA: TGTGCCAGCAGTTTATTGGGGGGGGAGCAGTACTTC. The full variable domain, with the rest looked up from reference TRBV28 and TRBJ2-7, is DVKVTQSSRYLVKRTGEKVFLECVQDMDHENMFWYRQDPGLGLRLIYFSYDVKMKEKGDIPEGYSVSREKKERFSLILESASTNQTSMYLCASSLLGGEQYFGPGTRLTVT.

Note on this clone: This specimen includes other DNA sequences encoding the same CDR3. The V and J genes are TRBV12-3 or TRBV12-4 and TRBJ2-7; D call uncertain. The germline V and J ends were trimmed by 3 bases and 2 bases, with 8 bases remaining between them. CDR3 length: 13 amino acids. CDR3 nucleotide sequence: TGTGCCAGCAGTTTGGGCAGGACCTACGAGCAGTACTTC. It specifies CASSLGRTYEQYF.